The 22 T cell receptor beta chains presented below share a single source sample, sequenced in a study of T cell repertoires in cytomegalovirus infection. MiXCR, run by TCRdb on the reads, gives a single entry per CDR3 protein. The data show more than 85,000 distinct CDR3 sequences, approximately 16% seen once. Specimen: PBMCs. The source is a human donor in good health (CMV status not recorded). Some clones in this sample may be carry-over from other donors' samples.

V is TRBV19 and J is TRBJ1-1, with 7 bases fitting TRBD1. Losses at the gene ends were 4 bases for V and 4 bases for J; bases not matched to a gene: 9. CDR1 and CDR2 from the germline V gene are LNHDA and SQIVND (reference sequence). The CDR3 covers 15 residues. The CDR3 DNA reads TGTGCCAGTAGTACGGGTGACAGGGTCGGCACTGAAGCTTTCTTT. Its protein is CASSTGDRVGTEAFF.

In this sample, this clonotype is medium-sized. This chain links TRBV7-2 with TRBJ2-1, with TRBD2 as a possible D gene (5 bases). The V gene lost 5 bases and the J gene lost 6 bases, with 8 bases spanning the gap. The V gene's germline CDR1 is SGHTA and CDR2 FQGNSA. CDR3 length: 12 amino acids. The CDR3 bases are TGTGCCAGCAGCCGGACTTTCAATGAGCAGTTCTTC. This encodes CASSRTFNEQFF.

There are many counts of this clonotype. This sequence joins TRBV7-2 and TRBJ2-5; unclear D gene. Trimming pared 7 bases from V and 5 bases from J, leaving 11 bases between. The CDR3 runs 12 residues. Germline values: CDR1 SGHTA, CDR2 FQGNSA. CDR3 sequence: CASTAVGETQYF. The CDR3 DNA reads TGTGCCAGCACCGCGGTCGGTGAGACCCAGTACTTC.

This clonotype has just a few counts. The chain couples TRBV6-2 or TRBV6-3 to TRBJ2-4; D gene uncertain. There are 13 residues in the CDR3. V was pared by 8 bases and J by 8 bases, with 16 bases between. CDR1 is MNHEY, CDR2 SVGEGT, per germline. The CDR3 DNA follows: TGTGCCAGCGCACCATCTTCGGGCGACATTCAGTACTTC. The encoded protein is CASAPSSGDIQYF.

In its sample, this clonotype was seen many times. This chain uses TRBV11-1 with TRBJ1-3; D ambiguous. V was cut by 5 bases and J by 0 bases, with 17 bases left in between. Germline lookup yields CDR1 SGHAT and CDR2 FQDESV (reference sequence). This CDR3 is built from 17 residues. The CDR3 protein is CASSKPYPTASGNTIYF. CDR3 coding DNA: TGTGCCAGCAGCAAGCCATACCCGACGGCCTCTGGAAACACCATATATTTT.

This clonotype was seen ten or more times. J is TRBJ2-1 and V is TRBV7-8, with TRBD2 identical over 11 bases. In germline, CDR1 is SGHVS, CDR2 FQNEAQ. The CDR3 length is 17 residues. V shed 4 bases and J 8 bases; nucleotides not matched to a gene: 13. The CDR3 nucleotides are TGTGCCAGCAGCTCATCAAAAGGGACTAGCGGATTGCATGAGCAGTTCTTC. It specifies CASSSSKGTSGLHEQFF.

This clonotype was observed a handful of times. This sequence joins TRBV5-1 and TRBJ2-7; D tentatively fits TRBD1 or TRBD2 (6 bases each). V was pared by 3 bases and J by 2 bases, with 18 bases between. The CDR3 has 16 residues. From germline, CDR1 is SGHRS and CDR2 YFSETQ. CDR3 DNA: TGCGCCAGCAGCTGGGTGGAGGGACAAGTAACCTACGAGCAGTACTTC. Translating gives CASSWVEGQVTYEQYF.

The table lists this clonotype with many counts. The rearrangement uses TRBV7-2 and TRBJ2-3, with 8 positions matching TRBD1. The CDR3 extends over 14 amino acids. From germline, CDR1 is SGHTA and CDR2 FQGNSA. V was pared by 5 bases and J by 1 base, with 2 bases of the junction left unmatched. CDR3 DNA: TGTGCCAGCAGCCCGACAGGGGGCACAGATACGCAGTATTTT. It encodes CASSPTGGTDTQYF.

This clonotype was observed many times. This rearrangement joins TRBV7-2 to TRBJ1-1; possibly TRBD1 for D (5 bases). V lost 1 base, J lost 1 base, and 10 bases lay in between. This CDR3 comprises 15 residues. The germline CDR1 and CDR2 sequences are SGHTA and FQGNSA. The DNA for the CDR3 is TGTGCCAGCAGCTTAGGGGCAGGGTGGAACACTGAAGCTTTCTTT. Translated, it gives CASSLGAGWNTEAFF.

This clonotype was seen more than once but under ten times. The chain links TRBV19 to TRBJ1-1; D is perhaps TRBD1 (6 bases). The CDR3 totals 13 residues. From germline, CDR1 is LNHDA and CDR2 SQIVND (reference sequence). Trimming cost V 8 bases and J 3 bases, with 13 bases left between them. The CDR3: CASGSTGDTEAFF. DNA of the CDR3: TGTGCCAGTGGGTCGACAGGCGACACTGAAGCTTTCTTT.

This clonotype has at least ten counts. The CDR3 bases are TGCGCCAGCAGCCAACCTCGTTCAGGGGGAGGAAAACTGTTTTTT. This translates into CASSQPRSGGGKLFF. V and J are TRBV4-1 and TRBJ1-4; 7 nucleotides match TRBD1. Germline V gene sequence: CDR1 MGHRA, CDR2 YSYEKL. The CDR3 length is 15 residues. Trimming took 2 bases from V and 10 from J; bases not matched to a gene: 10.

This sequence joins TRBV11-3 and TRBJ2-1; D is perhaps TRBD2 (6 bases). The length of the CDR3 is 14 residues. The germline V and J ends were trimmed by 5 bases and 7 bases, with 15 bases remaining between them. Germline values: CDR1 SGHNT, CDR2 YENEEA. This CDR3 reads CASSATRSVNEQFF. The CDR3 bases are TGTGCCAGCAGCGCGACTAGAAGCGTTAATGAGCAGTTCTTC.

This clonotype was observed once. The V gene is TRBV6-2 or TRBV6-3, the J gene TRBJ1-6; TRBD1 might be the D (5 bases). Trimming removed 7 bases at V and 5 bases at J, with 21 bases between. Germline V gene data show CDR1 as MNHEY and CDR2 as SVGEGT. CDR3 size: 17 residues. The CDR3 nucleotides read TGTGCCAGCACCTCCTTGTGGGGGAACGGGAATAATTCACCCCTCCACTTT. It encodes CASTSLWGNGNNSPLHF.

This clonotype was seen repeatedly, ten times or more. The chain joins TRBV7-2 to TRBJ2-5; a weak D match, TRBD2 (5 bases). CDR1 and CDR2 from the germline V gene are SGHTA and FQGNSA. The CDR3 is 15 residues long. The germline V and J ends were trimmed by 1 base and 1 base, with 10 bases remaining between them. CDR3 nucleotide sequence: TGTGCCAGCAGCTTAGATTGGACTCTCCAAGAGACCCAGTACTTC. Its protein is CASSLDWTLQETQYF.

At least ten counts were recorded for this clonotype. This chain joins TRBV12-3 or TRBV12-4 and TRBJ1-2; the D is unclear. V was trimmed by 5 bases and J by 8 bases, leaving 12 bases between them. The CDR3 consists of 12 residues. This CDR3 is CASSPSAGGYTF. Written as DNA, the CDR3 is TGTGCCAGCAGTCCTTCCGCAGGAGGCTACACCTTC.

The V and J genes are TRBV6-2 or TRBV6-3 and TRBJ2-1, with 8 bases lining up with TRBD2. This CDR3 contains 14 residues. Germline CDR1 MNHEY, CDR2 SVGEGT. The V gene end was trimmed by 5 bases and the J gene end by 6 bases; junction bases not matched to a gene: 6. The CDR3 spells CASSRYGGANEQFF. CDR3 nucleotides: TGTGCCAGCAGTCGATACGGGGGGGCCAATGAGCAGTTCTTC.

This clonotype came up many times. Written as DNA, the CDR3 is TGTGCCAGCAGCTTAAATCCGGGGCCCAATGAGCAGTTCTTC. Translation: CASSLNPGPNEQFF. The chain recombines TRBV7-2 with TRBJ2-1; either TRBD1 or TRBD2 may supply D (5 bases each). The CDR3 totals 14 residues. Trimming cost V 2 bases and J 6 bases, with 11 bases left between them. Looked up from germline, CDR1 is SGHTA and CDR2 is FQGNSA.

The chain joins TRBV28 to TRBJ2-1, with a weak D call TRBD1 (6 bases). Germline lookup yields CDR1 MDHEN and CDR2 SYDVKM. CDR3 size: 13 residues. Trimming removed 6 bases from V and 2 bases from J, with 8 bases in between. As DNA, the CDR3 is TGTGCCAGCAGCTGGGACACCTACAATGAGCAGTTCTTC. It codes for CASSWDTYNEQFF. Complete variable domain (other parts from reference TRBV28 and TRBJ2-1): DVKVTQSSRYLVKRTGEKVFLECVQDMDHENMFWYRQDPGLGLRLIYFSYDVKMKEKGDIPEGYSVSREKKERFSLILESASTNQTSMYLCASSWDTYNEQFFGPGTRLTVL.

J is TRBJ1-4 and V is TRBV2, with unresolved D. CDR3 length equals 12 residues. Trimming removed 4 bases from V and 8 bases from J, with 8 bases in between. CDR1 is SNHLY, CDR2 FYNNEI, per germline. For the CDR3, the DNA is TGTGCCAGCAGTGGGGCCCGAGAAAAACTGTTTTTT. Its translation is CASSGAREKLFF.

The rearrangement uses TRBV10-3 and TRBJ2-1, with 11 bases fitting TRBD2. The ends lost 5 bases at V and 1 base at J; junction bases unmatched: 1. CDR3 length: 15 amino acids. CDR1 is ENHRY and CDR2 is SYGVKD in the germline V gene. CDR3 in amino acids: CAISIAGGSYNEQFF. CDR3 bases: TGTGCCATCAGTATAGCGGGGGGGTCCTACAATGAGCAGTTCTTC.

The CDR3 sequence is CASSLPGSGNTIYF. Here the CDR3 DNA reads TGTGCCAGCAGCCTCCCGGGGTCTGGAAACACCATATATTTT. This chain joins TRBV28 and TRBJ1-3; no definite D call. Trimming removed 6 bases at V and 1 base at J, with 10 bases between. Germline loops: CDR1 MDHEN, CDR2 SYDVKM. The CDR3 sequence is 14 residues long.

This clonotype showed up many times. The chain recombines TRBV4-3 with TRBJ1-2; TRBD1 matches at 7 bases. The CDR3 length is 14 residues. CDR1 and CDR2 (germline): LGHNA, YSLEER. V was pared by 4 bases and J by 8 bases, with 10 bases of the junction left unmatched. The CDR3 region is CASSPVLGGRGYTF. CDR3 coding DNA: TGCGCCAGCAGCCCCGTCTTAGGGGGCAGGGGCTACACCTTC.